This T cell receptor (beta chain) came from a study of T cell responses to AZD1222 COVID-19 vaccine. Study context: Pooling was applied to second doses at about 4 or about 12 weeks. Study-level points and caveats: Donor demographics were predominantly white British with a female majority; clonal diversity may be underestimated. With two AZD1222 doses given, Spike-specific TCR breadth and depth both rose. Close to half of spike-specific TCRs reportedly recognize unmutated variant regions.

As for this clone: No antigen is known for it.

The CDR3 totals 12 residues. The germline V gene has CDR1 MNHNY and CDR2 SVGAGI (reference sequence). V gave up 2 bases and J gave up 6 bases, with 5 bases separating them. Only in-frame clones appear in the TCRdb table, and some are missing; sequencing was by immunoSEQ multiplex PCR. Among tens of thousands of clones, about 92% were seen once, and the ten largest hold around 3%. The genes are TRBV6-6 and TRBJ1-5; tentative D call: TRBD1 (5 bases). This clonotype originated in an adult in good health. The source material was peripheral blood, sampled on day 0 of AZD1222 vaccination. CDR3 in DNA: TGTGCCAGCAGTTACGGGGCTCAGCCCCAGCATTTT. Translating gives CASSYGAQPQHF.